Presented here are 12 T cell receptor beta chains from one specimen sequenced in a study of T cell repertoires in cytomegalovirus infection. MiXCR, applied by TCRdb to the reads, yields one record per CDR3 protein. Among about 740,000 distinct CDR3 sequences listed, about 40% were seen once. Sequenced material: PBMCs. These receptors all come from a human donor in good health (CMV status not recorded). Some clones in this sample may be carry-over from other donors' samples.

On this clonotype itself: The CDR3 does not end in the conserved phenylalanine or tryptophan, so this is likely a read error. This chain links TRBV12-3 or TRBV12-4 with TRBJ2-1; TRBD2 matches 7 bases. The trim removed 8 bases at V and 2 bases at J, leaving 21 bases unmatched. The CDR3 is 19 amino acids. The CDR3 reads CASRMGGGAVRWTYNEQFL. The CDR3 DNA is TGTGCCAGCCGTATGGGGGGAGGGGCGGTTCGATGGACCTACAATGAGCAGTTCTTA.

J is TRBJ2-5 and V is TRBV6-1; perhaps TRBD1 as D (6 bases). Germline values: CDR1 MNHNS, CDR2 SASEGT. This CDR3 spans 13 amino acids. V was shortened by 5 bases and J by 7 bases, with 14 bases between the two germline ends. The DNA for the CDR3 is TGTGCCAGCAGTAAACAGGGTCCAGGGACCCAGTACTTC. Its protein is CASSKQGPGTQYF.

The CDR3 DNA is TGTGCCAGCACCTCTAGCGGAATAGCCAAAAACATTCAGTACTTC. This encodes CASTSSGIAKNIQYF. This chain joins TRBV5-4 and TRBJ2-4; TRBD2 agrees at 7 bases. J gave up 0 bases and V 6 bases, and 6 bases lay outside the gene matches. The germline V gene has CDR1 SGHNT and CDR2 YYREEE (reference sequence). This CDR3 is built from 15 residues.

This clonotype was observed a handful of times. V usage is TRBV20-1 and J usage is TRBJ1-2; 9 nucleotides match TRBD1. The CDR3 contains 14 residues. In germline, CDR1 is DFQATT, CDR2 SNEGSKA (reference sequence). After removal of 4 bases from V and 8 bases from J, the junction contained 11 bases not matched to a gene. The CDR3 region has the DNA TGCAGTGCTACAACCGGGACAGGGTCATCAGGCTACACCTTC. This translates into CSATTGTGSSGYTF.

There are a few counts of this clonotype. The V call is TRBV4-1, the J call TRBJ1-2; unclear D gene. Trimming removed 4 bases from V and 7 bases from J, with 13 bases in between. CDR3 length equals 13 residues. Germline values: CDR1 MGHRA, CDR2 YSYEKL. CDR3 DNA: TGCGCCAGCAGCCCCACGGGGTCAAGTGGCTACACCTTC. It translates to CASSPTGSSGYTF.

V is TRBV9 and J is TRBJ1-1; D is perhaps TRBD1 (5 bases). V was clipped by 0 bases and J by 3 bases, with 15 bases between them. The germline V gene has CDR1 SGDLS and CDR2 YYNGEE. The CDR3 spans 16 residues. The CDR3 bases are TGTGCCAGCAGCGTAGGGGGGGGTTCGTTGGACACTGAAGCTTTCTTT. As protein: CASSVGGGSLDTEAFF.

The chain joins TRBV12-3 or TRBV12-4 to TRBJ1-2; 9 bases are shared with TRBD1. J was trimmed by 7 bases and V by 8 bases; bases with no gene match: 14. The CDR3 runs to 15 residues. This chain's CDR3 is CASSPRGQGLGGYTF. CDR3 nucleotides: TGTGCCAGCTCACCTCGGGGACAGGGTTTGGGTGGCTACACCTTC.

This clonotype was seen only a few times. The chain couples TRBV28 to TRBJ1-2; D remains unclear. The germline V and J ends were trimmed by 10 bases and 4 bases, with 22 bases remaining between them. CDR1 and CDR2 from the germline V gene are MDHEN and SYDVKM. The CDR3 runs 15 residues. The DNA of the CDR3 is TGTGCCACCTACCCATCCGAGTGGAATGCCTATGGCTACACCTTC. It translates to CATYPSEWNAYGYTF.

As to this clonotype: Relative to the germline gene, one junction end is altered; a read error may explain this. The J gene is TRBJ2-2, the V gene TRBV28; TRBD2 aligns across 7 bases. The length of the CDR3 is 17 residues. Germline CDR1 reads MDHEN; CDR2 reads SYDVKM. The CDR3 protein is CASTPTRGGTNPGELFF. As DNA, the CDR3 is TGTGCCAGCACTCCGACTCGCGGGGGTACGAACCCCGGGGAGCTGTTTTTT.

The chain couples TRBV6-1 to TRBJ1-5; D might be TRBD1 (5 bases). V lost 1 base, J lost 7 bases, and 17 bases lay in between. CDR1 is MNHNS and CDR2 is SASEGT in the germline V gene. The CDR3 consists of 16 residues. The CDR3 is CASSEVLGAFWQPQHF. The CDR3, as DNA: TGTGCCAGCAGTGAAGTTTTAGGGGCATTCTGGCAGCCCCAGCATTTT.

This clonotype was seen more than once but under ten times. The rearrangement links TRBV28 to TRBJ1-2, with D uncertain. Looked up from germline, CDR1 is MDHEN and CDR2 is SYDVKM. The CDR3 length is 15 residues. V lost 3 bases to trimming and J lost 3 bases, with 14 bases between them. This chain's CDR3 is CASSFMAGEDYGYTF. The DNA of the CDR3 is TGTGCCAGCAGTTTTATGGCTGGGGAGGACTATGGCTACACCTTC.

This clonotype showed up many times. The CDR3 sequence is CASSTRQGRSYF. Here the CDR3 DNA reads TGTGCCAGCAGTACCAGACAGGGACGGTCGTACTTC. The chain uses TRBV12-3 or TRBV12-4 and TRBJ2-7, with TRBD1 matching 7 bases. V lost 5 bases to trimming and J lost 12 bases; unmatched junction nucleotides: 10. There are 12 residues in the CDR3.